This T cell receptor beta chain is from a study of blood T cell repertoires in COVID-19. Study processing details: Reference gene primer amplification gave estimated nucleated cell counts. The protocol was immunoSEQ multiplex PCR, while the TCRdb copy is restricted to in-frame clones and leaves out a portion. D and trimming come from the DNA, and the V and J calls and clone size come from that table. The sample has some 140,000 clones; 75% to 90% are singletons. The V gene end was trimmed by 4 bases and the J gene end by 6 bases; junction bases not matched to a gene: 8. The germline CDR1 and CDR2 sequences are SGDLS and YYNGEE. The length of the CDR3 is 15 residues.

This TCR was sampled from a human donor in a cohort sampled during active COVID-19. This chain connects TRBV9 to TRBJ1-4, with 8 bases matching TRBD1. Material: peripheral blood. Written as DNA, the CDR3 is TGTGCCAGCAGCCTCGGACAGGGTTGGGATGAAAAACTGTTTTTT. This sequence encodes CASSLGQGWDEKLFF.